The 31 T cell receptor beta chains below all came from one sample that was sequenced in a study of CD8+ T cells in alopecia areata. Treatment here: oral pan-JAK inhibitor, 5-10 mg twice daily. Extraction of RNA preceded its reverse transcription into cDNA, which served as the sequencing template. Method: immunoSEQ multiplex PCR; TCRdb's copy keeps in-frame clones and lacks some. The sample lists more than 130,000 clones, roughly 80% occurring once. This sample comprised CD8+ T cells sorted from blood, obtained at week 4, from a patient treated with tofacitinib. These receptor sequences come from a human donor with alopecia areata.

This clone was detected once. One end of the junction is discordant with germline, which a read error may explain. The rearrangement links TRBV7-8 to TRBJ2-7, with TRBD2 matching 11 bases. The CDR3 is 16 amino acids. Looked up from germline, CDR1 is SGHVS and CDR2 is FQNEAQ. DNA for the CDR3: TGTGCCAGCACCTTAAGAGGGACTAGCGGAACCTACGAGCAGTACTTC. Its protein product is CASTLRGTSGTYEQYF. The whole variable domain, filled in from reference TRBV7-8 and TRBJ2-7, reads GAGVSQSPRYKVAKRGQDVALRCDPISGHVSLFWYQQALGQGPEFLTYFQNEAQLDKSGLPSDRFFAERPEGSVSTLKIQRTQQEDSAVYLCASTLRGTSGTYEQYFGPGTRLTVT.

The rearrangement uses TRBV10-3 and TRBJ2-5, with TRBD2 as a possible D gene (6 bases). The CDR3 is 14 residues long. Trimming cost V 4 bases and J 5 bases, with 14 bases left between them. Germline-derived CDR1 and CDR2 are ENHRY and SYGVKD. The CDR3 nucleotides are TGTGCCATCAGTGGGACCGCGGGAAGGGAGACCCAGTACTTC. Translation: CAISGTAGRETQYF.

The J gene is TRBJ2-7, the V gene TRBV10-2; 9 positions agree with TRBD2. Trimming removed 8 bases from V and 7 bases from J; junction bases left unmatched: 12. Germline-derived CDR1 and CDR2 are WSHSY and SAAADI. The CDR3 runs to 14 residues. The CDR3 is CASHNSGGPGEQYF. The CDR3 DNA is TGCGCCAGCCACAATAGCGGGGGCCCAGGGGAGCAGTACTTC.

The chain has TRBV7-9 and TRBJ2-6; no definite D call. This CDR3 contains 16 residues. Trimming shortened V by 0 bases and J by 0 bases, and 6 bases separated the two germline ends. Germline CDR1 is SEHNR and CDR2 is FQNEAQ (reference sequence). The DNA of the CDR3 is TGTGCCAGCAGCTTAGCGGCCTCCTCTGGGGCCAACGTCCTGACTTTC. Its translation: CASSLAASSGANVLTF.

CDR3 nucleotide sequence: TGCGCCAGCAGCCCGACAGCGAACACTGAAGCTTTCTTT. This gives the protein CASSPTANTEAFF. The gene calls are TRBV5-1 and TRBJ1-1, with a possible D match to TRBD1 (5 bases). CDR1 is SGHRS, CDR2 YFSETQ, per germline. CDR3 length: 13 residues. Trimming removed 4 bases from V and 1 base from J, with 8 bases in between. Drawing the rest from reference TRBV5-1 and TRBJ1-1, the complete variable domain is KAGVTQTPRYLIKTRGQQVTLSCSPISGHRSVSWYQQTPGQGLQFLFEYFSETQRNKGNFPGRFSGRQFSNSRSEMNVSTLELGDSALYLCASSPTANTEAFFGQGTRLTVV.

V is TRBV7-9 and J is TRBJ1-5; possible D gene TRBD1, 6 bases. This CDR3 region has 17 residues. CDR1 SEHNR and CDR2 FQNEAQ come from the germline V gene (reference sequence). The V gene lost 4 bases and the J gene lost 5 bases, with 21 bases spanning the gap. CDR3 in DNA: TGTGCCAGCAGCTGGGGTGCGGGGGGCAGATCTCATCAGCCCCAGCATTTT. Translation gives CASSWGAGGRSHQPQHF.

This chain connects TRBV5-4 to TRBJ2-1; D unresolved. Germline values: CDR1 SGHNT, CDR2 YYREEE (reference sequence). CDR3 size: 13 residues. V was trimmed by 2 bases and J by 7 bases, leaving 10 bases between them. CDR3 residues: CASSFSTENEQFF. The CDR3 DNA reads TGTGCCAGCAGCTTCTCGACCGAGAATGAGCAGTTCTTC. Full variable domain (remainder filled in from reference TRBV5-4 and TRBJ2-1): ETGVTQSPTHLIKTRGQQVTLRCSSQSGHNTVSWYQQALGQGPQFIFQYYREEENGRGNFPPRFSGLQFPNYSSELNVNALELDDSALYLCASSFSTENEQFFGPGTRLTVL.

The chain employs TRBV6-5 and TRBJ2-7; D possibly matches TRBD1 or TRBD2 (6 bases each). CDR1 is MNHEY, CDR2 SVGAGI, per germline. V lost 6 bases, J lost 7 bases, and 13 bases lay in between. This CDR3 spans 12 amino acids. CDR3 nucleotide sequence: TGTGCCAGCAGCCTCGAGGGGGGAGAGCAGTACTTC. It encodes CASSLEGGEQYF.

The genes are TRBV4-2 and TRBJ2-1; D is undetermined. Germline V gene data show CDR1 as LGHNA and CDR2 as YNFKEQ. This CDR3 comprises 16 residues. V was cut by 0 bases and J by 2 bases, with 11 bases left in between. Written as DNA, the CDR3 is TGTGCCAGCAGCCAAGATCCCAGGACGACCTACAATGAGCAGTTCTTC. This sequence encodes CASSQDPRTTYNEQFF.

The V call is TRBV2, the J call TRBJ2-7, with 7 bases matching TRBD2. The CDR3 loop spans 13 amino acids. V shed 5 bases, J shed 4 bases, and the junction held 5 bases outside the gene matches. Germline-derived CDR1 and CDR2 are SNHLY and FYNNEI. The CDR3 DNA follows: TGTGCCAGCAGTCCGGCGGGGGATTACGAGCAGTACTTC. Translated: CASSPAGDYEQYF.

J is TRBJ1-6 and V is TRBV9; no clear D gene. CDR1 and CDR2 from the germline V gene are SGDLS and YYNGEE. The CDR3 runs to 13 residues. With 2 bases removed from V and 6 bases from J, the gap between germline ends came to 6 bases. In DNA form, the CDR3 reads TGTGCCAGCAGCGTTTTCGGTAATTCACCCCTCCACTTT. Protein: CASSVFGNSPLHF.

V gene TRBV15 combines with J gene TRBJ1-1; D remains unclear. The CDR3 is 15 amino acids. V lost 3 bases and J lost 3, with 14 bases in between. Germline-derived CDR1 and CDR2 are LNHNV and YYDKDF (reference sequence). The CDR3 sequence: CATSRADELYTEAFF. CDR3 bases: TGTGCCACCAGCAGGGCGGATGAGCTTTACACTGAAGCTTTCTTT.

The table lists this clone with a few counts. The chain uses TRBV4-1 and TRBJ1-4; D might be TRBD1 (6 bases). The germline V gene has CDR1 MGHRA and CDR2 YSYEKL. CDR3 length: 15 amino acids. Trimming removed 4 bases at V and 8 bases at J, with 17 bases between. CDR3 nucleotides: TGCGCCAGCAGCCCCCGGACAGAATTGATCGAAAAACTGTTTTTT. It codes for CASSPRTELIEKLFF.

The chain recombines TRBV29-1 with TRBJ1-1; D unresolved. The CDR3 runs to 10 residues. Trimming removed 4 bases from V and 3 bases from J, with 3 bases in between. Germline CDR1 reads SQVTM; CDR2 reads ANQGSEA. In DNA form, the CDR3 reads TGCAGCGTTGTCGACACTGAAGCTTTCTTT. Amino acid sequence: CSVVDTEAFF.

The chain has TRBV25-1 and TRBJ2-2; D gene ambiguous. This CDR3 comprises 13 residues. The germline V gene encodes CDR1 MGHDK and CDR2 SYGVNS. V shed 1 base and J shed 5 bases, with 5 bases lying between them. The CDR3 DNA reads as TGTGCCAGCAGTGAATTTTATACCGGGGAGCTGTTTTTT. Translation gives CASSEFYTGELFF.

This clone was seen only a few times. V gene TRBV4-2 combines with J gene TRBJ1-5; D is undetermined. Germline CDR1 reads LGHNA; CDR2 reads YNFKEQ. Trimming pared 0 bases from V and 5 bases from J, leaving 5 bases between. This CDR3 region has 13 residues. CDR3 protein: CASSQDLHQPQHF. As DNA, the CDR3 is TGTGCCAGCAGCCAAGATCTTCATCAGCCCCAGCATTTT.

This chain uses TRBV2 with TRBJ2-2, with unresolved D. The CDR3 is 11 residues long. Germline lookup yields CDR1 SNHLY and CDR2 FYNNEI. Trimming left V 9 bases short and J 10 bases short, with 12 bases between. CDR3 nucleotides: TGTGCCAGTTGGGGAATTAAGGAGCTGTTTTTT. It yields the protein CASWGIKELFF.

CDR3 loop: CASSLGLGHTDTQYF. In nucleotides, the CDR3 is TGCGCCAGCAGCCTAGGCCTCGGACATACAGATACGCAGTATTTT. The V call is TRBV4-1, the J call TRBJ2-3; tentatively, D is TRBD1 (5 bases). This CDR3 has 15 amino acids. Germline-derived CDR1 and CDR2 are MGHRA and YSYEKL. V gave up 4 bases and J gave up 3 bases, with 14 bases separating them.

The J gene is TRBJ2-1, the V gene TRBV27, with 8 bases lining up with TRBD2. V lost 3 bases, J lost 7 bases, and 8 bases stayed unmatched. Germline V gene lookup returns CDR1 MNHEY and CDR2 SMNVEV (reference sequence). CDR3 size: 15 residues. CDR3 amino acids: CASSLWASGLNEQFF. CDR3 nucleotides: TGTGCCAGCAGTTTGTGGGCTAGCGGGCTGAATGAGCAGTTCTTC.

As DNA, the CDR3 is TGCGCCAGCAGTGAGGGACAGCGTTACTACGAGCAGTACTTC. It encodes CASSEGQRYYEQYF. V gene TRBV10-2 combines with J gene TRBJ2-7, with D possibly matching TRBD1 (6 bases). The CDR3 runs 14 residues. Germline CDR1 and CDR2: WSHSY and SAAADI. V was trimmed by 2 bases and J by 3 bases, leaving 11 bases between them.

This clone has only a few counts. The V gene is TRBV25-1, the J gene TRBJ2-5; D might be TRBD1 (5 bases). Germline loops: CDR1 MGHDK, CDR2 SYGVNS. This CDR3 has 11 residues. V was shortened by 11 bases and J by 4 bases, with 11 bases between the two germline ends. In nucleotides, the CDR3 is TGTGCCTCCCAGGGTCCAGAGACCCAGTACTTC. This sequence encodes CASQGPETQYF.

The chain couples TRBV9 to TRBJ2-3; D might be TRBD1 (6 bases). Trimming pared 3 bases from V and 0 bases from J, leaving 23 bases between. Germline V gives CDR1 SGDLS, CDR2 YYNGEE. The CDR3 has 19 residues. CDR3 amino acids: CASSAFSGQRPSSTDTQYF. The CDR3 nucleotides read TGTGCCAGCAGCGCCTTTTCCGGACAGCGGCCTTCCAGCACAGATACGCAGTATTTT.

This clone was detected ten times or more. V usage is TRBV28 and J usage is TRBJ1-2; D gene ambiguous. Trimming left V 11 bases short and J 4 bases short, with 17 bases between. CDR3 length equals 13 residues. CDR1 is MDHEN, CDR2 SYDVKM, per germline. The CDR3 loop reads CASVGGRTYGYTF. The DNA of the CDR3 is TGTGCCTCAGTGGGCGGGAGGACCTATGGCTACACCTTC.

This clone was recorded a few times. This chain links TRBV11-2 with TRBJ2-3; D perhaps matches TRBD2 (5 bases). The CDR3 extends over 14 amino acids. From germline, CDR1 is SGHAT and CDR2 FQNNGV. The germline V and J ends were trimmed by 4 bases and 8 bases, with 16 bases remaining between them. The CDR3 sequence: CASSWAQLRGTQYF. For the CDR3, the DNA is TGTGCCAGCAGCTGGGCCCAACTCCGGGGTACGCAGTATTTT.

The J gene is TRBJ2-7, the V gene TRBV29-1; either TRBD1 or TRBD2 may supply D (5 bases each). Germline CDR1 is SQVTM and CDR2 is ANQGSEA. Trimming took off 1 base at V and 0 bases at J, with 7 bases between the two ends. The CDR3 contains 13 residues. As DNA, the CDR3 is TGCAGCGTTGAAGGGGACCTCTCCTACGAGCAGTACTTC. Translating gives CSVEGDLSYEQYF.

The chain employs TRBV7-9 and TRBJ2-2; D not resolved. This CDR3 comprises 16 residues. Germline assignment: CDR1 SEHNR and CDR2 FQNEAQ (reference sequence). V gave up 1 base and J gave up 6 bases, with 15 bases separating them. CDR3 coding DNA: TGTGCCAGCAGCTTAGTTGGACGGGCCCCCCCCGGGGAGCTGTTTTTT. It is translated as CASSLVGRAPPGELFF. Combining the CDR3 with reference TRBV7-9 and TRBJ2-2 gives the whole variable domain DTGVSQNPRHKITKRGQNVTFRCDPISEHNRLYWYRQTLGQGPEFLTYFQNEAQLEKSRLLSDRFSAERPKGSFSTLEIQRTEQGDSAMYLCASSLVGRAPPGELFFGEGSRLTVL.

This clone turned up a few times. The chain employs TRBV5-4 and TRBJ1-1, with D perhaps matching TRBD1 (6 bases). This CDR3 spans 13 amino acids. Germline-derived CDR1 and CDR2 are SGHNT and YYREEE (reference sequence). V was pared by 4 bases and J by 11 bases, with 18 bases between. Here the CDR3 reads CASSPAGDLRAFF. The CDR3 DNA reads TGTGCCAGCAGCCCTGCAGGGGACCTGCGGGCTTTCTTT.

V and J are TRBV11-2 and TRBJ2-3, with D perhaps matching TRBD2 (5 bases). Germline lookup yields CDR1 SGHAT and CDR2 FQNNGV. This CDR3 contains 15 residues. Trimming pared 5 bases from V and 0 bases from J, leaving 12 bases between. CDR3 nucleotide sequence: TGTGCCAGCAGCGTCGTGGACTCTAGCACAGATACGCAGTATTTT. This translates into CASSVVDSSTDTQYF.

The rearrangement joins TRBV9 to TRBJ2-7, with D hard to call. Germline V gene sequence: CDR1 SGDLS, CDR2 YYNGEE. V was cut by 0 bases and J by 5 bases, with 9 bases left in between. The CDR3 has 13 residues. CDR3 bases: TGTGCCAGCAGCGTAGGAGGTGGGGACGAGCAGTACTTC. As protein: CASSVGGGDEQYF.

The chain couples TRBV2 to TRBJ2-7; D is perhaps TRBD2 (7 bases). V lost 9 bases and J lost 5, with 17 bases in between. CDR3 length equals 13 residues. From germline, CDR1 is SNHLY and CDR2 FYNNEI. CDR3 sequence (DNA): TGTGCCAGTGGATACAGGGAGGGAGACGAGCAGTACTTC. Encoded protein: CASGYREGDEQYF.

The chain combines TRBV29-1 with TRBJ2-2; 8 bases map to TRBD2. The germline V gene encodes CDR1 SQVTM and CDR2 ANQGSEA. This CDR3 has 15 amino acids. Germline trimming cut 5 bases from V and 3 bases from J; bases unmatched to any gene: 8. CDR3 DNA: TGCAGCGTTACCGTAGCGGGGTCGTACACCGGGGAGCTGTTTTTT. This sequence encodes CSVTVAGSYTGELFF.